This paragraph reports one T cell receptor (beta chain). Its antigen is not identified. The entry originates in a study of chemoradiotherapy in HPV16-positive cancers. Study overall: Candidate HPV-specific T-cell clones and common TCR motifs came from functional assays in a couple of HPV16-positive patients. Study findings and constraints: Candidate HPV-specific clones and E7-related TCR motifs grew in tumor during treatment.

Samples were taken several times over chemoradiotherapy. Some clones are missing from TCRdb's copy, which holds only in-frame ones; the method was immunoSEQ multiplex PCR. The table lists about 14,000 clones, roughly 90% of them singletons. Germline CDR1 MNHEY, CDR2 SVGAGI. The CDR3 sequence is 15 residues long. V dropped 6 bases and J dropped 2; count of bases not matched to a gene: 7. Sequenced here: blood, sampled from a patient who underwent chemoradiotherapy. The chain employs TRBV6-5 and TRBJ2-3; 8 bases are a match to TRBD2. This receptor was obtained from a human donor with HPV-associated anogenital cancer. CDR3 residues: CASSRGGFNTDTQYF. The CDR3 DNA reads TGTGCCAGCAGCCGGGGGGGTTTCAACACAGATACGCAGTATTTT.